One sample yielded the 10 T cell receptor beta chains listed below, sequenced in a study of response to subunit inactivated influenza vaccine. One entry per CDR3 protein, called by TCRdb with MiXCR from the RT-PCR reads. The data show 860,000 or so distinct CDR3 sequences, over 20% seen once. Sequenced material: PBMCs from blood, taken less than 6 days after vaccination. Receptor source: a man aged 45-65 years who received an inactivated influenza vaccine.

The CDR3 bases are TGTGCCAGCAGCCCAAGTTCCAGATCTAACTATGGCTACACCTTC. Protein product: CASSPSSRSNYGYTF. The J gene is TRBJ1-2, the V gene TRBV6-1; no clear D. V lost 6 bases and J 0 bases, leaving 14 bases between the germline ends. Per germline, CDR1 MNHNS and CDR2 SASEGT. The CDR3 is made up of 15 amino acids.

This clonotype was observed a single time. J is TRBJ1-2 and V is TRBV6-2 or TRBV6-3; 7 positions agree with TRBD1. The germline V gene encodes CDR1 MNHEY and CDR2 SVGEGT. Trimming at V came to 4 bases and at J to 3 bases, leaving 8 bases not matched to a gene. The CDR3 is 15 residues long. CDR3 region: CASSSGGQDYYGYTF. The CDR3 DNA follows: TGTGCCAGCAGTTCCGGCGGACAGGATTACTATGGCTACACCTTC.

The chain links TRBV7-2 to TRBJ1-4, with D tentatively TRBD1 (5 bases). The CDR3 loop spans 14 amino acids. Trimming cost V 7 bases and J 8 bases, with 17 bases left between them. Germline CDR1 SGHTA, CDR2 FQGNSA. The CDR3 reads CASTYRQGGEKLFF. In DNA form, the CDR3 reads TGTGCCAGCACCTACAGGCAGGGAGGGGAAAAACTGTTTTTT.

The table lists this clonotype with many counts. The genes are TRBV29-1 and TRBJ2-1; 10 bases fit TRBD1. CDR1 and CDR2 from the germline V gene are SQVTM and ANQGSEA. The CDR3 totals 14 residues. The junction had 6 bases not matched to a gene; V was cut back by 1 base and J by 9 bases. The CDR3 DNA reads TGCAGCGTTGAAGGGACAGGGGGAATCTTTGAGCAGTTCTTC. It translates to CSVEGTGGIFEQFF.

This clonotype was picked up a small number of times. The J gene is TRBJ2-3, the V gene TRBV20-1; 12 bases match TRBD2. V lost 6 bases and J lost 4; bases outside the gene matches: 8. Looked up from germline, CDR1 is DFQATT and CDR2 is SNEGSKA (reference sequence). The CDR3 extends over 15 amino acids. The CDR3 DNA follows: TGCAGTGCACGTCGTCCTAGCGGGGGGGCAGATACGCAGTATTTT. This sequence encodes CSARRPSGGADTQYF.

This clonotype showed up just a few times. The V call is TRBV6-4, the J call TRBJ1-5, with D possibly being TRBD1 (6 bases). Germline CDR1 is MRHNA and CDR2 is SNTAGT. CDR3 size: 14 residues. V gave up 6 bases and J gave up 2 bases, with 11 bases separating them. CDR3 sequence: CASRGARGNQPQHF. The CDR3 nucleotides read TGTGCCAGCAGGGGGGCTAGGGGCAATCAGCCCCAGCATTTT.

The sample holds a few counts of this clonotype. The J gene is TRBJ2-2, the V gene TRBV10-3; D is possibly TRBD2 (5 bases). Germline CDR1 ENHRY, CDR2 SYGVKD. This CDR3 region has 16 residues. With 7 bases removed from V and 0 bases from J, the gap between germline ends came to 15 bases. CDR3 in DNA: TGTGCCATCACCCGGACTGCACGTTCGAACACCGGGGAGCTGTTTTTT. Protein: CAITRTARSNTGELFF.

A few counts support this clonotype. This chain connects TRBV20-1 to TRBJ2-7; 8 nucleotides line up with TRBD1. J was trimmed by 3 bases and V by 6 bases; bases with no gene match: 10. The CDR3 extends over 14 amino acids. The germline CDR1 and CDR2 sequences are DFQATT and SNEGSKA (reference sequence). The CDR3 loop reads CSASSLGQGYEQYF. Here the CDR3 DNA reads TGCAGTGCCTCCAGCCTAGGACAGGGCTACGAGCAGTACTTC.

In its sample, this clonotype was seen a few times. CDR3 sequence reads: CASSWGGSGRTSYNEQFF. CDR3 coding DNA: TGTGCCAGCAGCTGGGGGGGTAGCGGGAGAACCTCCTACAATGAGCAGTTCTTC. J is TRBJ2-1 and V is TRBV5-6; 9 bases line up with TRBD2. Germline V gene data show CDR1 as SGHDT and CDR2 as YYEEEE. V dropped 3 bases and J dropped 0; count of bases not matched to a gene: 10. This CDR3 is built from 18 residues.

Ten or more counts support this clonotype. The chain combines TRBV5-1 with TRBJ1-1; D possibly corresponds to TRBD1 (5 bases). Germline assignment: CDR1 SGHRS and CDR2 YFSETQ. CDR3 length: 15 amino acids. Trimming removed 0 bases at V and 1 base at J, with 10 bases between. Here the CDR3 DNA reads TGCGCCAGCAGCTTGGTACAGGAGGGGAACACTGAAGCTTTCTTT. It translates to CASSLVQEGNTEAFF.